The 8 T cell receptor beta chains below were found in one sample sequenced in a study of T cell repertoires in cytomegalovirus infection. These receptors are not linked to any known antigen. TCRdb analysed the reads with MiXCR anew, one entry per CDR3 protein. The table has around 100,000 distinct CDR3 sequences, over 9% seen once. Sequences were obtained from PBMCs, sequenced either directly or after in vitro stimulation (not recorded which). The receptors shown here come from a human donor in good health (CMV status not recorded). Some clones in this sample may be carry-over from other donors' samples.

Ten or more counts support this clonotype. The chain joins TRBV7-2 to TRBJ2-5; TRBD2 agrees at 8 bases. The CDR3 is 16 residues long. V gave up 5 bases and J gave up 4 bases; unmatched junction bases: 12. Germline V lookup: CDR1 SGHTA, CDR2 FQGNSA. DNA of the CDR3: TGTGCCAGCAGCCTTAACAGCGGGAGTACGGTAGAGACCCAGTACTTC. Protein: CASSLNSGSTVETQYF.

This chain links TRBV6-2 or TRBV6-3 with TRBJ2-7; the D call may be TRBD1 or TRBD2 (5 bases each). This CDR3 contains 15 residues. The V end was cut by 0 bases, the J end by 6 bases, with 15 bases between. Germline V lookup: CDR1 MNHEY, CDR2 SVGEGT. CDR3 in DNA: TGTGCCAGCAGTTACTCGATGATCGGGGCGGGCGAGCAGTACTTC. It specifies CASSYSMIGAGEQYF.

The chain uses TRBV14 and TRBJ2-1; 9 bases fit TRBD1. The CDR3 consists of 15 residues. V dropped 1 base and J dropped 4; count of bases not matched to a gene: 2. The germline CDR1 and CDR2 sequences are SGHDN and FVKESK. In DNA form, the CDR3 reads TGTGCCAGCAGCCAAGGGGGACAGGGTTACAATGAGCAGTTCTTC. This sequence encodes CASSQGGQGYNEQFF. The variable domain in full, completed from reference TRBV14 and TRBJ2-1, reads EAGVTQFPSHSVIEKGQTVTLRCDPISGHDNLYWYRRVMGKEIKFLLHFVKESKQDESGMPNNRFLAERTGGTYSTLKVQPAELEDSGVYFCASSQGGQGYNEQFFGPGTRLTVL.

This clonotype occurred many times. The chain has TRBV5-4 and TRBJ2-7, with D unclear. This CDR3 spans 15 amino acids. The ends were cut back, 5 bases at V and 0 bases at J, with 15 bases in the middle. From germline, CDR1 is SGHNT and CDR2 YYREEE (reference sequence). Here the CDR3 reads CASSSTPGSSYEQYV. The CDR3 region has the DNA TGTGCCAGCAGTTCCACCCCGGGCAGCTCCTACGAGCAGTACGTC.

This clonotype was picked up a small number of times. The chain joins TRBV7-8 to TRBJ1-6; 11 nucleotides agree with TRBD1. J gave up 7 bases and V 5 bases, and 7 bases lay outside the gene matches. The V gene's germline CDR1 is SGHVS and CDR2 FQNEAQ. This CDR3 comprises 16 residues. The CDR3 is CASSLHRDRGNSPLHF. The CDR3 DNA sequence: TGTGCCAGCAGCCTTCACCGGGACAGGGGGAATTCACCCCTCCACTTT.

The rearrangement links TRBV12-3 or TRBV12-4 to TRBJ1-5; 8 bases line up with TRBD1. V trimming: 1 base; J trimming: 0 bases; junction bases outside the gene matches: 11. This CDR3 region has 19 residues. CDR3 sequence (DNA): TGTGCCAGCAGTTTAGGTCCCGGGACAGGCACTGGTAGCAATCAGCCCCAGCATTTT. As protein: CASSLGPGTGTGSNQPQHF.

The chain links TRBV4-2 to TRBJ2-7; TRBD2 is a possible D gene (5 bases). The length of the CDR3 is 15 residues. V lost 0 bases and J 1 base, leaving 10 bases between the germline ends. Germline-derived CDR1 and CDR2 are LGHNA and YNFKEQ. The CDR3 is CASSQERTRSYEQYF. The CDR3, as DNA: TGTGCCAGCAGCCAAGAAAGGACTCGATCCTACGAGCAGTACTTC.

This clonotype came up many times. V is TRBV29-1 and J is TRBJ2-3, with a possible D match to TRBD1 (6 bases). Per germline, CDR1 SQVTM and CDR2 ANQGSEA. Trimming left V 5 bases short and J 5 bases short, with 11 bases between. The CDR3 covers 12 residues. CDR3 coding DNA: TGCAGCGTTTCGCCGGGACAAGATACGCAGTATTTT. This translates into CSVSPGQDTQYF.